The sequence of this TCR beta chain was determined in a study of T-cell reconstitution after alpha-beta-depleted transplantation in children. The CDR3 covers 13 residues. CDR1 is KGHDR, CDR2 SFDVKD, per germline. V was shortened by 2 bases and J by 4 bases, with 4 bases between the two germline ends. Note on this clonotype: Its antigen is still unknown.

Findings and caveats of the study: A year had passed since transplant, and T-cell counts and diversity by then came mostly from newly produced T cells. The high TCRbeta diversity at day 60 in some patients came from surviving recipient T cells and thymic progenitors.

Unique molecular identifiers were incorporated when the TCRbeta library was constructed. TCRdb recomputed calls from the PCR reads with MiXCR, one row per CDR3 protein. The data show roughly 350,000 distinct CDR3 sequences, 15% to 20% seen once. The TCR originated in a male patient between 2 and 10 years old who had a stem cell transplant for acute lymphoblastic leukemia, so the T cells may come from the graft donor. Sequences were derived from PBMCs, mostly from graft donor cells, sampled 360 days after TCRalphabeta/CD19-depleted stem cell transplant. The chain carries TRBV24-1 and TRBJ2-2; D remains ambiguous. The CDR3 region has the DNA TGTGCCACCAGTGATTCAGCCACCGGGGAGCTGTTTTTT. This sequence encodes CATSDSATGELFF.